These 29 T cell receptor beta chains were all obtained from the same sample, sequenced in a study of blood T cell repertoires in COVID-19. TCRdb keeps only in-frame clones here, not all; method: immunoSEQ multiplex PCR. Seen here are some 64,000 clones, around 77% observed once, and the top ten hold about 20%. Sequencing was done on a sample of peripheral blood. These receptors originate from a man older than 75 with active or convalescent COVID-19.

The chain recombines TRBV19 with TRBJ2-1; 13 bases agree with TRBD2. This CDR3 is 15 amino acids long. With 10 bases clipped from V and 9 bases from J, the junction kept 12 bases outside the gene matches. CDR1 and CDR2 (germline): LNHDA, SQIVND (reference sequence). CDR3 amino acids: CATRTSGGPRAEQFF. The CDR3 DNA is TGTGCCACTAGGACTAGCGGGGGACCCCGGGCTGAGCAGTTCTTC. Supplemented by reference TRBV19 and TRBJ2-1, the full variable domain reads DGGITQSPKYLFRKEGQNVTLSCEQNLNHDAMYWYRQDPGQGLRLIYYSQIVNDFQKGDIAEGYSVSREKKESFPLTVTSAQKNPTAFYLCATRTSGGPRAEQFFGPGTRLTVL.

The sample holds a few counts of this clone. The chain carries TRBV6-6 and TRBJ2-3; 9 bases fit TRBD1. Germline V gene data show CDR1 as MNHNY and CDR2 as SVGAGI (reference sequence). Trimming removed 6 bases from V and 6 bases from J; junction bases left unmatched: 13. The CDR3 length is 16 residues. The CDR3 bases are TGTGCCAGCAGCCATCCCCCGGGACAGGGTACTGATACGCAGTATTTT. Protein product: CASSHPPGQGTDTQYF.

This clone was seen once. The rearrangement uses TRBV7-9 and TRBJ2-7, with D tentatively TRBD1 (5 bases). The germline V gene has CDR1 SEHNR and CDR2 FQNEAQ (reference sequence). The ends were cut back, 6 bases at V and 0 bases at J, with 9 bases in the middle. The CDR3 totals 13 residues. CDR3 bases: TGTGCCAGCAGTTCCGACAGCTCCTACGAGCAGTACTTC. Translated: CASSSDSSYEQYF.

The gene calls are TRBV3-1 (or the pseudogene TRBV3-2) and TRBJ2-3; 8 nucleotides line up with TRBD2. This CDR3 has 16 amino acids. V lost 7 bases and J lost 0; bases outside the gene matches: 9. Per germline, CDR1 LGHDT and CDR2 YNNKEL (reference sequence). CDR3 amino acids: CASTETSAASTDTQYF. In nucleotides, the CDR3 is TGTGCCAGCACCGAGACTAGCGCCGCTAGCACAGATACGCAGTATTTT.

J is TRBJ1-1 and V is TRBV5-4; D is uncertain. This CDR3 spans 11 amino acids. In germline, CDR1 is SGHNT, CDR2 YYREEE (reference sequence). Trimming left V 7 bases short and J 11 bases short, with 15 bases between. CDR3 sequence: CASRMAGRAFF. The CDR3 DNA sequence: TGTGCCAGCCGAATGGCGGGGAGGGCTTTCTTT.

This clone has only a few counts. This chain uses TRBV29-1 with TRBJ2-3; 11 positions match TRBD2. This CDR3 is 17 amino acids long. CDR1 is SQVTM, CDR2 ANQGSEA, per germline. J gave up 0 bases and V 3 bases, and 8 bases lay outside the gene matches. The CDR3 reads CSVDEASGGRSTDTQYF. DNA for the CDR3: TGCAGCGTTGATGAGGCTAGCGGGGGGAGGAGCACAGATACGCAGTATTTT.

This clone was counted ten times or more. J is TRBJ2-7 and V is TRBV23-1, with D perhaps matching TRBD1 (6 bases). TRBV23-1 is reported as an ORF; its role is uncertain. This CDR3 is 17 amino acids long. Between the trimmed V and J ends, which lost 7 bases and 1 base, there was a span of 23 bases. The CDR3 loop reads CASMGELRGNFSYEQYF. The CDR3 DNA sequence: TGCGCCAGCATGGGAGAGTTAAGGGGGAACTTTTCCTACGAGCAGTACTTC.

The gene calls are TRBV7-9 and TRBJ1-1; 9 bases map to TRBD1. The V segment lost 4 bases and the J segment 11 bases; nucleotides outside the gene matches: 5. CDR3 length: 12 residues. Germline V gene sequence: CDR1 SEHNR, CDR2 FQNEAQ (reference sequence). In nucleotides, the CDR3 is TGTGCCAGCAGCTGGGGACAGGGCAGGGCTTTCTTT. Translation: CASSWGQGRAFF. The whole variable domain, filled in from reference TRBV7-9 and TRBJ1-1, reads DTGVSQNPRHKITKRGQNVTFRCDPISEHNRLYWYRQTLGQGPEFLTYFQNEAQLEKSRLLSDRFSAERPKGSFSTLEIQRTEQGDSAMYLCASSWGQGRAFFGQGTRLTVV.

This clone has just a few counts. V is TRBV4-1 and J is TRBJ1-6, with 10 positions matching TRBD1. The CDR3 is 16 amino acids. Trimming at V came to 0 bases and at J to 9 bases, leaving 5 bases not matched to a gene. Germline CDR1 reads MGHRA; CDR2 reads YSYEKL. The CDR3 DNA sequence: TGCGCCAGCAGCCAAGATCCGGGACAGGGGTTTTCACCCCTCCACTTT. Its protein product is CASSQDPGQGFSPLHF.

The CDR3 sequence: CSGYRGYEQYF. In nucleotides, the CDR3 is TGCAGCGGGTACAGGGGATACGAGCAGTACTTC. This chain joins TRBV29-1 and TRBJ2-7; TRBD1 matches at 7 bases. V was clipped by 7 bases and J by 4 bases; unmatched bases: 4. CDR1 SQVTM and CDR2 ANQGSEA come from the germline V gene. The CDR3 consists of 11 residues.

The V and J genes are TRBV19 and TRBJ1-2, with no clear D. The germline V and J ends were trimmed by 5 bases and 5 bases, with 15 bases remaining between them. CDR3 length equals 14 residues. Germline assignment: CDR1 LNHDA and CDR2 SQIVND (reference sequence). CDR3 nucleotide sequence: TGTGCCAGTAGTCAACGGGAGGCGACATATGGCTACACCTTC. Amino acids: CASSQREATYGYTF. Supplemented by reference TRBV19 and TRBJ1-2, the full variable domain reads DGGITQSPKYLFRKEGQNVTLSCEQNLNHDAMYWYRQDPGQGLRLIYYSQIVNDFQKGDIAEGYSVSREKKESFPLTVTSAQKNPTAFYLCASSQREATYGYTFGSGTRLTVV.

This sequence joins TRBV27 and TRBJ1-1; no reliable D call. V lost 5 bases, J lost 4 bases, and 11 bases lay in between. CDR3 length: 13 amino acids. CDR1 is MNHEY, CDR2 SMNVEV, per germline (reference sequence). CDR3 sequence (DNA): TGTGCCAGCAGTCTAAACACGGGCACTGAAGCTTTCTTT. Its protein is CASSLNTGTEAFF.

The chain has TRBV12-3 or TRBV12-4 and TRBJ2-5; D remains ambiguous. The CDR3 consists of 13 residues. Trimming left V 8 bases short and J 2 bases short, with 12 bases between. The CDR3 region is CASAEDPQETQYF. The CDR3 coding sequence is TGTGCCAGCGCCGAGGATCCGCAAGAGACCCAGTACTTC.

The count of this clone is one. This chain uses TRBV5-6 with TRBJ2-7; D possibly corresponds to TRBD1 (6 bases). Per the germline V gene, CDR1 is SGHDT and CDR2 is YYEEEE. This CDR3 comprises 11 residues. V lost 2 bases to trimming and J lost 6 bases, with 6 bases between them. The CDR3 coding sequence is TGTGCCAGCAGCTTACAGGGCGAGCAGTACTTC. Its protein product is CASSLQGEQYF.

V is TRBV12-5 and J is TRBJ2-1; tentative D call: TRBD2 (5 bases). The CDR3 spans 14 residues. Per germline, CDR1 LGHNT and CDR2 FRNRAP. The V end lost 5 bases, the J end lost 2 bases, and 10 bases lay between the germline ends. The CDR3 DNA follows: TGTGCTAGTGGTATAGACGGGGCCTACAATGAGCAGTTCTTC. It encodes CASGIDGAYNEQFF.

The chain joins TRBV7-9 to TRBJ2-1; D is possibly TRBD2 (5 bases). The germline V gene has CDR1 SEHNR and CDR2 FQNEAQ (reference sequence). V shed 0 bases and J shed 0 bases, with 6 bases lying between them. The CDR3 spans 15 residues. The chain's CDR3 is CASSLAGSSYNEQFF. The CDR3 bases are TGTGCCAGCAGCTTAGCGGGGAGCTCCTACAATGAGCAGTTCTTC.

The chain carries TRBV4-3 and TRBJ2-7; 10 bases line up with TRBD2. Germline V gives CDR1 LGHNA, CDR2 YSLEER. J gave up 0 bases and V 4 bases, and 9 bases lay outside the gene matches. The CDR3 runs to 17 residues. CDR3: CASSPQRGTSASYEQYF. CDR3 bases: TGCGCCAGCAGCCCCCAACGGGGGACTAGCGCCTCCTACGAGCAGTACTTC.

J is TRBJ1-5 and V is TRBV6-5; TRBD1 agrees at 11 bases. The CDR3 is 15 amino acids. The V and J ends lost 4 bases and 11 bases, in that order; junction bases with no gene match: 10. CDR1 is MNHEY, CDR2 SVGAGI, per germline. DNA for the CDR3: TGTGCCAGCAGTTCCGGGACAGGGGGGCGGCACGCCCAGCATTTT. Its protein is CASSSGTGGRHAQHF.

This clone is labeled medium-sized. The chain links TRBV6-2 or TRBV6-3 to TRBJ2-1; TRBD1 matches 8 bases. The V gene end was trimmed by 0 bases and the J gene end by 10 bases; junction bases not matched to a gene: 2. The CDR3 loop spans 13 amino acids. Germline V gene data show CDR1 as MNHEY and CDR2 as SVGEGT. The CDR3, as DNA: TGTGCCAGCAGTTACTCCGACAGGGGCGAGCAGTTCTTC. This translates into CASSYSDRGEQFF.

The chain employs TRBV13 and TRBJ1-4; possibly TRBD1 for D (5 bases). V lost 5 bases and J 8 bases, leaving 15 bases between the germline ends. The CDR3 spans 14 residues. CDR1 is PRHDT, CDR2 FYEKMQ, per germline (reference sequence). Here the CDR3 DNA reads TGTGCCAGCAGCCATTTGGACGGGGGGGAAAAACTGTTTTTT. Amino acids: CASSHLDGGEKLFF.

The chain couples TRBV6-5 to TRBJ1-2; no reliable D call. Germline V gene sequence: CDR1 MNHEY, CDR2 SVGAGI. CDR3 length: 16 amino acids. V was pared by 0 bases and J by 4 bases, with 15 bases between. CDR3 nucleotides: TGTGCCAGCAGTTACTCGGGCGAAGCTCCTCGCTATGGCTACACCTTC. It translates to CASSYSGEAPRYGYTF.

This clone was observed a handful of times. V usage is TRBV19 and J usage is TRBJ1-5; D unresolved. Trimming took 2 bases from V and 4 from J, leaving 9 bases between them. Germline loops: CDR1 LNHDA, CDR2 SQIVND (reference sequence). This CDR3 is 14 amino acids long. The CDR3 DNA follows: TGTGCCAGTAGTATATGGGCAGAGAATCAGCCCCAGCATTTT. Protein product: CASSIWAENQPQHF.

This clone was observed a single time. The V gene is TRBV7-9, the J gene TRBJ1-1; D remains ambiguous. The CDR3 covers 13 residues. V was trimmed by 2 bases and J by 6 bases, leaving 10 bases between them. CDR1 SEHNR and CDR2 FQNEAQ come from the germline V gene (reference sequence). The DNA of the CDR3 is TGTGCCAGCAGCTTATTTAGGCAGGCTGAAGCTTTCTTT. It translates to CASSLFRQAEAFF.

V usage is TRBV5-1 and J usage is TRBJ2-2; 9 bases match TRBD2. The CDR3 extends over 14 amino acids. CDR1 SGHRS and CDR2 YFSETQ come from the germline V gene. The V segment lost 4 bases and the J segment 9 bases; nucleotides outside the gene matches: 7. In DNA form, the CDR3 reads TGCGCCAGCAGCGTAGGGACTAGCTTGTGGGAGCTGTTTTTT. Protein product: CASSVGTSLWELFF.

The V call is TRBV19, the J call TRBJ1-5; D may be TRBD1 (6 bases). The germline CDR1 and CDR2 sequences are LNHDA and SQIVND (reference sequence). This CDR3 is built from 14 residues. The V end was cut by 5 bases, the J end by 2 bases, with 10 bases between. Written as DNA, the CDR3 is TGTGCCAGTAGTGAACAGGGCCGCAATCAGCCCCAGCATTTT. Residues: CASSEQGRNQPQHF. The full variable domain, its missing parts supplied by reference TRBV19 and TRBJ1-5, is DGGITQSPKYLFRKEGQNVTLSCEQNLNHDAMYWYRQDPGQGLRLIYYSQIVNDFQKGDIAEGYSVSREKKESFPLTVTSAQKNPTAFYLCASSEQGRNQPQHFGDGTRLSIL.

The chain uses TRBV3-1 (or the pseudogene TRBV3-2) and TRBJ2-1; D unresolved. The CDR3 loop spans 14 amino acids. Germline loops: CDR1 LGHDT, CDR2 YNNKEL (reference sequence). V was clipped by 5 bases and J by 5 bases, with 13 bases between them. The CDR3 protein is CASSTLHPDNEQFF. DNA of the CDR3: TGTGCCAGCAGCACATTACATCCCGACAATGAGCAGTTCTTC.

The chain has TRBV2 and TRBJ1-2; 8 positions agree with TRBD1. Trimming cost V 8 bases and J 4 bases; bases outside gene matches: 12. The CDR3 contains 15 residues. CDR1 and CDR2 (germline): SNHLY, FYNNEI. The CDR3 region has the DNA TGTGCCAGCGTACCCAGGGGGCGATTTCCCTATGGCTACACCTTC. Amino acid sequence: CASVPRGRFPYGYTF.

The chain is built from TRBV3-1 (or the pseudogene TRBV3-2) and TRBJ1-1; the D gene is possibly TRBD1 (5 bases). The V and J ends lost 3 bases and 11 bases respectively, with 22 bases between them. This CDR3 comprises 15 residues. Germline V gene sequence: CDR1 LGHDT, CDR2 YNNKEL (reference sequence). CDR3 nucleotides: TGTGCCAGCAGCCAGCCCCCCGGGCCAAGGGGTAGGGCTTTCTTT. Its protein product is CASSQPPGPRGRAFF.

The chain carries TRBV6-2 or TRBV6-3 and TRBJ2-1, with 9 nucleotides matching TRBD2. The CDR3 length is 15 residues. V lost 5 bases and J lost 6; bases outside the gene matches: 8. Germline V gives CDR1 MNHEY, CDR2 SVGEGT. CDR3 in DNA: TGTGCCAGCAGTCAATTAGCGGGAGCGGGCAATGAGCAGTTCTTC. This encodes CASSQLAGAGNEQFF.